This is a list of T cell receptor beta chains from one sample in a study of blood T cell repertoires in COVID-19. TCRdb's table, derived via immunoSEQ multiplex PCR, lists solely in-frame clones and lacks some. The sample lists under 250,000 clones; roughly 84% were seen once. The material sequenced was peripheral blood. These receptors all stem from a woman in her thirties or forties who had recovered from COVID-19. The CDR3 runs from the conserved cysteine through the conserved F or W. Expanded clones are given a class, and other clones once, few, many or no size at all.

j_gene: TRBJ1-4
v_gene: TRBV13
abundance: -
CDR3aa: CASSSRRVLEKLFF

j_gene: TRBJ2-3
v_gene: TRBV24-1
abundance: -
CDR3aa: CATSELDSGASTDTQYF

j_gene: TRBJ1-2
v_gene: TRBV7-9
abundance: -
CDR3aa: CASSWGGNYGYTF

j_gene: TRBJ2-3
v_gene: TRBV20-1
abundance: once
CDR3aa: CSAYSGDTQYF

j_gene: TRBJ2-5
v_gene: TRBV7-6
abundance: -
CDR3aa: CASSLIQGLAETQYF

j_gene: TRBJ1-1
v_gene: TRBV2
abundance: -
CDR3aa: CASRWDSNTEAFF

j_gene: TRBJ2-5
v_gene: TRBV5-1
abundance: -
CDR3aa: CASSSLHGAQETQYF

j_gene: TRBJ2-1
v_gene: TRBV28
abundance: -
CDR3aa: CASSLYVEQFF

j_gene: TRBJ2-1
v_gene: TRBV18
abundance: -
CDR3aa: CASSGTPPPTGSYNEQFF

j_gene: TRBJ2-7
v_gene: TRBV7-2
abundance: -
CDR3aa: CASSWTGVYEQYF